The 32 T cell receptor beta chains presented below share a single source sample, sequenced in a study of response to subunit inactivated influenza vaccine. TCRdb re-derived calls from the RT-PCR reads in MiXCR, one entry per CDR3 protein. The sample includes about 530,000 distinct CDR3 sequences, roughly 10% of them seen just once. This specimen was PBMCs from blood, taken on the day of vaccination. These receptors all come from a man aged 45 to 65 who received an inactivated influenza vaccine.

This clonotype was picked up a small number of times. The V and J genes are TRBV20-1 and TRBJ1-1, with a tentative D call TRBD1 (6 bases). In germline, CDR1 is DFQATT, CDR2 SNEGSKA (reference sequence). The ends were cut back, 0 bases at V and 0 bases at J, with 17 bases in the middle. The CDR3 contains 17 residues. The CDR3 region is CSARDRDTASMNTEAFF. CDR3 coding DNA: TGCAGTGCTAGAGATAGGGACACCGCCTCCATGAACACTGAAGCTTTCTTT.

V and J are TRBV7-2 and TRBJ1-1; D gene ambiguous. The CDR3 consists of 13 residues. V lost 2 bases, J lost 3 bases, and 7 bases lay in between. The germline gives CDR1 SGHTA, CDR2 FQGNSA. The CDR3 here is CASSLFSDTEAFF. The CDR3 DNA sequence: TGTGCCAGCAGCTTATTTTCCGACACTGAAGCTTTCTTT.

The chain combines TRBV5-1 with TRBJ2-1; 13 positions agree with TRBD2. Germline CDR1 reads SGHRS; CDR2 reads YFSETQ. This CDR3 is built from 20 residues. Trimming cost V 1 base and J 0 bases; bases outside gene matches: 10. The CDR3 is CASSLSPLAGGRSSYNEQFF. The CDR3, as DNA: TGCGCCAGCAGCTTGTCCCCACTAGCGGGGGGGCGAAGCTCCTACAATGAGCAGTTCTTC.

This clonotype appeared many times. V is TRBV7-2 and J is TRBJ2-7, with TRBD1 matching over 10 bases. Trimming took 0 bases from V and 2 from J; bases not matched to a gene: 4. Germline CDR1 and CDR2: SGHTA and FQGNSA. This CDR3 comprises 16 residues. The CDR3 reads CASSLASGTGAYEQYF. The DNA for the CDR3 is TGTGCCAGCAGCTTAGCGTCCGGGACAGGGGCCTACGAGCAGTACTTC.

This clonotype occurred a few times. The CDR3 DNA is TGTGCCAGCAGTTATGTTGGGCCCCCTGGCGAGACCCAGTACTTC. Translation: CASSYVGPPGETQYF. The chain combines TRBV12-3 or TRBV12-4 with TRBJ2-5; D not resolved. The V gene lost 4 bases and the J gene lost 5 bases, with 17 bases spanning the gap. The CDR3 covers 15 residues.

Many counts were recorded for this clonotype. This chain joins TRBV5-1 and TRBJ2-7; D is possibly TRBD1 (5 bases). Germline loops: CDR1 SGHRS, CDR2 YFSETQ. CDR3 length: 16 amino acids. Trimming removed 0 bases from V and 3 bases from J, with 16 bases in between. Here the CDR3 DNA reads TGCGCCAGCAGCTTGGAGGAGCAGGGTCTTCACTACGAGCAGTACTTC. It translates to CASSLEEQGLHYEQYF. Together with reference TRBV5-1 and TRBJ2-7, the CDR3 gives the full variable domain: KAGVTQTPRYLIKTRGQQVTLSCSPISGHRSVSWYQQTPGQGLQFLFEYFSETQRNKGNFPGRFSGRQFSNSRSEMNVSTLELGDSALYLCASSLEEQGLHYEQYFGPGTRLTVT.

The chain is built from TRBV4-2 and TRBJ1-1; possible D gene TRBD1, 6 bases. The ends were cut back, 4 bases at V and 4 bases at J, with 19 bases in the middle. The CDR3 runs to 16 residues. Looked up from germline, CDR1 is LGHNA and CDR2 is YNFKEQ. The CDR3 reads CASSPQKGERTTEAFF. The CDR3 DNA follows: TGTGCCAGCAGCCCCCAGAAGGGGGAGAGGACCACTGAAGCTTTCTTT.

CDR3 loop: CASSRYPTDYEQYF. CDR3 nucleotides: TGTGCCAGCAGTCGCTACCCGACGGACTACGAGCAGTACTTC. The chain links TRBV6-1 to TRBJ2-7; D is uncertain. In germline, CDR1 is MNHNS, CDR2 SASEGT. With 5 bases removed from V and 3 bases from J, the gap between germline ends came to 14 bases. The CDR3 consists of 14 residues.

This rearrangement joins TRBV20-1 to TRBJ2-2; D not certain. In germline, CDR1 is DFQATT, CDR2 SNEGSKA (reference sequence). The CDR3 loop spans 13 amino acids. Deletions cut 6 bases from V and 6 bases from J, with 14 bases between. The CDR3: CSATTGNPGELFF. CDR3 bases: TGCAGTGCAACAACGGGCAACCCCGGGGAGCTGTTTTTT.

J is TRBJ1-2 and V is TRBV7-9, with 8 bases that match TRBD1. Germline trimming cut 3 bases from V and 8 bases from J; bases unmatched to any gene: 5. Germline V gene data show CDR1 as SEHNR and CDR2 as FQNEAQ (reference sequence). This CDR3 has 13 residues. This CDR3 reads CASSLDRAHGYTF. The CDR3 DNA is TGTGCCAGCAGCTTGGACAGGGCTCACGGCTACACCTTC.

This clonotype was seen a few times. V usage is TRBV2 and J usage is TRBJ2-7; D might be TRBD1 (6 bases). Trimming shortened V by 1 base and J by 8 bases, and 21 bases separated the two germline ends. Germline V gives CDR1 SNHLY, CDR2 FYNNEI. The CDR3 is made up of 16 amino acids. The CDR3 loop is CASSEGRGGPGFKQYF. The DNA for the CDR3 is TGTGCCAGCAGTGAAGGGCGAGGGGGTCCGGGGTTCAAGCAGTACTTC.

This clonotype was recorded a few times. This chain joins TRBV24-1 and TRBJ2-7; TRBD1 matches 10 bases. The CDR3 is 15 residues long. CDR1 KGHDR and CDR2 SFDVKD come from the germline V gene. V was clipped by 5 bases and J by 5 bases; unmatched bases: 8. The CDR3 region is CATSAGQGVSNEQYF. CDR3 sequence (DNA): TGTGCCACCAGTGCTGGACAGGGGGTTTCCAACGAGCAGTACTTC.

The V call is TRBV18, the J call TRBJ2-7; D is uncertain. Germline assignment: CDR1 KGHSH and CDR2 LQKENI. CDR3 length: 14 residues. Deletions cut 3 bases from V and 2 bases from J, with 11 bases between. This CDR3 reads CASSPPFLAYEQYF. The CDR3, as DNA: TGTGCCAGCTCACCCCCGTTCCTCGCCTACGAGCAGTACTTC.

J is TRBJ2-1 and V is TRBV3-1; 9 bases match TRBD2. V lost 4 bases, J lost 5 bases, and 6 bases stayed unmatched. CDR1 LGHDT and CDR2 YNNKEL come from the germline V gene (reference sequence). The CDR3 sequence is 15 residues long. CDR3 nucleotide sequence: TGTGCCAGCAGCCTATTTAGCGGGAGCCACAATGAGCAGTTCTTC. Translating gives CASSLFSGSHNEQFF.

The chain couples TRBV18 to TRBJ1-5; 7 bases line up with TRBD1. The V gene's germline CDR1 is KGHSH and CDR2 LQKENI. This CDR3 contains 16 residues. V lost 3 bases to trimming and J lost 6 bases; unmatched junction nucleotides: 11. The CDR3 sequence: CASSPNPTGYLQPQHF. The CDR3 region has the DNA TGTGCCAGCTCACCCAACCCGACAGGGTATCTTCAGCCCCAGCATTTT.

This clonotype showed up many times. The V call is TRBV24-1, the J call TRBJ2-1, with 8 bases lining up with TRBD1. The CDR3 totals 16 residues. Trimming took 3 bases from V and 7 from J; bases not matched to a gene: 10. The germline V gene has CDR1 KGHDR and CDR2 SFDVKD. The CDR3 here is CATSDPPGQGKNEQFF. As DNA, the CDR3 is TGTGCCACCAGTGATCCCCCCGGACAGGGTAAAAATGAGCAGTTCTTC.

This clonotype was seen a few times. The rearrangement uses TRBV6-5 and TRBJ2-3, with 9 bases identical to TRBD2. This CDR3 is 15 amino acids long. Germline V CDR1 and CDR2: MNHEY, SVGAGI. Trimming removed 4 bases from V and 4 bases from J; junction bases left unmatched: 6. The CDR3 region has the DNA TGTGCCAGCAGTTTCGCGGGGGGGTGGGCAGATACGCAGTATTTT. Residues: CASSFAGGWADTQYF.

This clonotype was seen a handful of times. The rearrangement joins TRBV6-5 to TRBJ1-2, with unresolved D. Germline V lookup: CDR1 MNHEY, CDR2 SVGAGI. There are 13 residues in the CDR3. The V end was cut by 1 base, the J end by 8 bases, with 11 bases between. The CDR3 is CASSYYSAGGYTF. CDR3 nucleotide sequence: TGTGCCAGCAGTTACTATTCCGCCGGGGGCTACACCTTC.

This clonotype occurred a few times. This sequence joins TRBV6-1 and TRBJ2-2; D unclear. Trimming stripped 6 bases from V and 4 bases from J, with 12 bases between. Germline CDR1 and CDR2: MNHNS and SASEGT. CDR3 size: 14 residues. Written as DNA, the CDR3 is TGTGCCAGCAGACTCCGGGCTTCCACCGGGGAGCTGTTTTTT. It yields the protein CASRLRASTGELFF.

The sample holds a few counts of this clonotype. The rearrangement links TRBV7-2 to TRBJ1-1; D possibly corresponds to TRBD1 (6 bases). This CDR3 is 13 amino acids long. Germline CDR1 reads SGHTA; CDR2 reads FQGNSA. V lost 6 bases to trimming and J lost 6 bases, with 14 bases between them. Here the CDR3 DNA reads TGTGCCAGCAGTTTAAGGGGGTCCCCTGAAGCTTTCTTT. Translation gives CASSLRGSPEAFF.

This chain links TRBV25-1 with TRBJ2-5; D is perhaps TRBD2 (5 bases). V was clipped by 2 bases and J by 9 bases, with 16 bases between them. This CDR3 contains 14 residues. Germline values: CDR1 MGHDK, CDR2 SYGVNS. The CDR3 sequence is CASSELAGRSAQYF. CDR3 coding DNA: TGTGCCAGCAGTGAACTCGCTGGGAGAAGTGCCCAGTACTTC.

In this sample, this clonotype turned up many times. V gene TRBV5-4 combines with J gene TRBJ2-7; TRBD2 matches 9 bases. The germline gives CDR1 SGHNT, CDR2 YYREEE (reference sequence). The CDR3 is 16 amino acids. Trimming took 0 bases from V and 4 from J; bases not matched to a gene: 8. The CDR3 sequence: CASSLDGGRAFYEQYF. CDR3 nucleotides: TGTGCCAGCAGCTTGGACGGCGGGAGGGCCTTTTACGAGCAGTACTTC.

Only a few counts were recorded for this clonotype. This chain's CDR3 is CASTSQGGPDTQYF. CDR3 sequence (DNA): TGTGCCAGCACCTCCCAGGGCGGTCCGGATACGCAGTATTTT. The V call is TRBV27, the J call TRBJ2-3; possibly TRBD1 for D (5 bases). There are 14 residues in the CDR3. CDR1 is MNHEY, CDR2 SMNVEV, per germline (reference sequence). V dropped 7 bases and J dropped 6 bases, with 17 bases sitting between them.

V and J are TRBV4-1 and TRBJ2-7; D remains unclear. V lost 3 bases and J lost 6, with 15 bases in between. This CDR3 region has 14 residues. Germline V gene data show CDR1 as MGHRA and CDR2 as YSYEKL. CDR3 region: CASSQMLNRGEQYF. CDR3 sequence (DNA): TGCGCCAGCAGCCAGATGTTAAATAGAGGCGAGCAGTACTTC.

This clonotype was seen more than once but under ten times. The chain links TRBV11-2 to TRBJ2-2, with a possible D match to TRBD2 (5 bases). CDR1 and CDR2 from the germline V gene are SGHAT and FQNNGV. The CDR3 runs 14 residues. V lost 1 base and J 6 bases, leaving 9 bases between the germline ends. CDR3 coding DNA: TGTGCCAGCAGCTTAGGAGGGCGAGCCGGGGAGCTGTTTTTT. Its protein is CASSLGGRAGELFF.

This clonotype was counted many times. The chain employs TRBV5-1 and TRBJ2-3; 8 bases agree with TRBD2. The germline CDR1 and CDR2 sequences are SGHRS and YFSETQ. The CDR3 totals 15 residues. Trimming took 6 bases from V and 2 from J; bases not matched to a gene: 8. The DNA of the CDR3 is TGCGCCAGCAACCCCACTAGCGGCACCACAGATACGCAGTATTTT. Its protein is CASNPTSGTTDTQYF.

The V call is TRBV7-2, the J call TRBJ1-1; D is possibly TRBD1 (5 bases). The CDR3 has 15 residues. Per germline, CDR1 SGHTA and CDR2 FQGNSA. V lost 7 bases and J lost 0, with 15 bases in between. The CDR3 DNA follows: TGTGCCAGCAACTCGCAGGCAGGGATGAACACTGAAGCTTTCTTT. This translates into CASNSQAGMNTEAFF.

This clonotype was seen a handful of times. The chain couples TRBV20-1 to TRBJ2-7, with unresolved D. V gave up 4 bases and J gave up 0 bases, with 13 bases separating them. The CDR3 totals 14 residues. Germline CDR1 and CDR2: DFQATT and SNEGSKA (reference sequence). The CDR3 loop reads CSAKDYSASYEQYF. CDR3 bases: TGCAGTGCTAAGGATTATTCGGCCTCCTACGAGCAGTACTTC.

This clonotype has only a few counts. The CDR3 DNA is TGTGCCAGCAGTTACGACCGACCTCTAGCGGTTCTTAGCGATACGCAGTATTTT. Translation: CASSYDRPLAVLSDTQYF. The chain joins TRBV6-5 to TRBJ2-3; TRBD2 agrees at 7 bases. Germline V gives CDR1 MNHEY, CDR2 SVGAGI. V shed 2 bases, J shed 6 bases, and the junction held 17 bases outside the gene matches. The CDR3 consists of 18 residues.

The chain is built from TRBV9 and TRBJ2-6, with D perhaps matching TRBD1 (5 bases). Trimming shortened V by 3 bases and J by 2 bases, and 9 bases separated the two germline ends. Germline CDR1 reads SGDLS; CDR2 reads YYNGEE. CDR3 length: 15 amino acids. Here the CDR3 reads CASSARVTGANVLTF. DNA of the CDR3: TGTGCCAGCAGCGCCAGGGTAACTGGGGCCAACGTCCTGACTTTC. Complete variable domain (other parts from reference TRBV9 and TRBJ2-6): DSGVTQTPKHLITATGQRVTLRCSPRSGDLSVYWYQQSLDQGLQFLIQYYNGEERAKGNILERFSAQQFPDLHSELNLSSLELGDSALYFCASSARVTGANVLTFGAGSRLTVL.

The genes are TRBV18 and TRBJ2-1; 10 nucleotides agree with TRBD2. V dropped 5 bases and J dropped 4; count of bases not matched to a gene: 11. Germline lookup yields CDR1 KGHSH and CDR2 LQKENI. The CDR3 loop spans 17 amino acids. CDR3: CASSSIYGLAVYNEQFF. The CDR3 DNA reads TGTGCCAGCTCATCCATTTATGGACTAGCGGTGTACAATGAGCAGTTCTTC.

The gene calls are TRBV5-1 and TRBJ2-3; 7 positions agree with TRBD1. This CDR3 is 15 amino acids long. Looked up from germline, CDR1 is SGHRS and CDR2 is YFSETQ. Losses at the gene ends were 0 bases for V and 2 bases for J; bases not matched to a gene: 3. The CDR3 DNA reads TGCGCCAGCAGCTTGGCACAGGGGTTCACAGATACGCAGTATTTT. Protein product: CASSLAQGFTDTQYF.